The clone carrying this TCR beta chain was seen only once. What it binds is unknown. TCRdb's table, derived via immunoSEQ multiplex PCR, lists solely in-frame clones and lacks some. The sample shows over 65,000 clones, about nine tenths of them seen only once. The data were taken from a study of T cell responses to AZD1222 COVID-19 vaccine. Overall study context: Second doses that came at about 4 or about 12 weeks were put together.

CDR3 size: 14 residues. The V gene lost 2 bases and the J gene lost 1 base, with 6 bases spanning the gap. Germline CDR1 reads MNHNS; CDR2 reads SASEGT. Study-level results: Seropositive status at baseline applied to only a handful of AZD1222 recipients.

The rearrangement links TRBV6-1 to TRBJ1-5; D gene ambiguous. The sequence was collected from an adult in good health. The starting material was peripheral blood, obtained on day 0 of AZD1222 vaccination. This CDR3 reads CASSEMSSNQPQHF. The CDR3, as DNA: TGTGCCAGCAGTGAAATGAGCAGCAATCAGCCCCAGCATTTT.